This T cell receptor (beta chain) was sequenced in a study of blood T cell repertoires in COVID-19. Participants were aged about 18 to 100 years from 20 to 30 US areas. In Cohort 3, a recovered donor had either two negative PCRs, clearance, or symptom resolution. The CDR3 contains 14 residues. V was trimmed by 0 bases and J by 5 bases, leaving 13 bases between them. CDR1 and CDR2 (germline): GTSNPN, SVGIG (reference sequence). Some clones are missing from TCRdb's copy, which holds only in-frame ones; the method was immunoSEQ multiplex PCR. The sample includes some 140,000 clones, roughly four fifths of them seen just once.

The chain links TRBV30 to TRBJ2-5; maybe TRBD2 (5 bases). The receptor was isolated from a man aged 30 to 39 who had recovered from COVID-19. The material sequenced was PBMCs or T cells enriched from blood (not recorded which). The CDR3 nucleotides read TGTGCCTGGAGTGTACGCGGAGGCCGGGAGACCCAGTACTTC. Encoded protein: CAWSVRGGRETQYF.